In its sample, the clone carrying this TCR beta chain was seen once. The data were produced by immunoSEQ multiplex PCR, yet TCRdb's version contains in-frame clones alone and is incomplete. Here the sample spans tens of thousands of clones, around 80% being singletons. Trimming removed 6 bases at V and 2 bases at J, with 11 bases between. Germline V lookup: CDR1 MNHEY, CDR2 SVGAGI. The CDR3 consists of 14 residues. This entry comes from a study of blood T cell repertoires in COVID-19. Looking at the study overall: PBMCs, B-cell-depleted T cells, or T cells provided the cDNA or gDNA that made up the material.

The V gene is TRBV6-5, the J gene TRBJ1-3; D possibly corresponds to TRBD1 (6 bases). This sequence was found in a woman of 80 years or more with active or convalescent COVID-19. The material sequenced was peripheral blood. The DNA for the CDR3 is TGTGCCAGCAGGCTACAGGGTGCTGGAAACACCATATATTTT. Protein sequence: CASRLQGAGNTIYF.